The rows below give T cell receptor beta chains drawn from one sample of a study of cytomegalovirus exposure and HLA in healthy donors. The repertoire was sequenced with immunoSEQ multiplex PCR; TCRdb's copy has only in-frame clones and lacks some. The sample holds tens of thousands of clones, approximately 77% seen once. What was sequenced was PBMCs. Receptors were obtained from a woman younger than 35 in good health and CMV-seronegative. Each CDR3 is given with its conserved first and last residue. The D gene is left open where the match is weak.

v_gene: TRBV6-4
j_gene: TRBJ2-6
len: 16
d_gene: NA
CDR3aa: CASSDGGAAGANGLTF
CDR3nt: TGTGCCAGCAGTGACGGGGGGGCGGCTGGGGCCAACGGCCTGACTTTC

v_gene: TRBV6-5
j_gene: TRBJ2-2
len: 13
d_gene: NA
CDR3aa: CASSTGFVGELFF
CDR3nt: TGTGCCAGCAGTACAGGGTTTGTGGGGGAGCTGTTTTTT

v_gene: TRBV7-3
j_gene: TRBJ2-1
len: 19
d_gene: TRBD2
CDR3aa: CASSPGLAGGWSSYNEQFF
CDR3nt: TGTGCCAGCAGCCCCGGACTAGCGGGAGGTTGGAGCTCCTACAATGAGCAGTTCTTC

v_gene: TRBV21-1
j_gene: TRBJ2-5
len: 16
d_gene: NA
CDR3aa: CASSNPGQGNMETQYF
CDR3nt: TGTGCCAGCAGCAATCCGGGACAGGGGAATATGGAGACCCAGTACTTC

v_gene: TRBV7-6
j_gene: TRBJ1-2
len: 16
d_gene: TRBD1
CDR3aa: CASSEGQTRGLYGYTF
CDR3nt: TGTGCCAGCAGCGAAGGACAGACAAGGGGGCTCTATGGCTACACCTTC

v_gene: TRBV12-5
j_gene: TRBJ2-5
len: 15
d_gene: NA
CDR3aa: CASGRDGGPWEAQYF
CDR3nt: TGTGCTAGTGGACGGGACGGGGGGCCGTGGGAGGCCCAGTACTTC

v_gene: TRBV2
j_gene: TRBJ1-6
len: 15
d_gene: TRBD1
CDR3aa: CASNQWDSPNSPLHF
CDR3nt: TGTGCCAGCAATCAATGGGACAGCCCTAATTCACCCCTCCACTTT

v_gene: TRBV6-5
j_gene: TRBJ2-1
len: 15
d_gene: TRBD2
CDR3aa: CASSYVTSGSNEQFF
CDR3nt: TGTGCCAGCAGTTACGTCACTAGCGGGAGCAATGAGCAGTTCTTC

v_gene: TRBV4-2
j_gene: TRBJ2-5
len: 12
d_gene: TRBD2
CDR3aa: CASSQEAGAEYF
CDR3nt: TGTGCCAGCAGCCAAGAGGCGGGAGCCGAGTACTTC

v_gene: TRBV27
j_gene: TRBJ2-6
len: 15
d_gene: NA
CDR3aa: CASSYGYSGANGLTF
CDR3nt: TGTGCCAGCAGTTACGGGTACTCTGGGGCCAACGGCCTGACTTTC

v_gene: TRBV4-2
j_gene: TRBJ2-2
len: 15
d_gene: TRBD2
CDR3aa: CASSPETSRAGELFF
CDR3nt: TGTGCCAGCAGCCCCGAGACTAGCCGGGCCGGGGAGCTGTTTTTT

v_gene: TRBV30
j_gene: TRBJ2-7
len: 12
d_gene: TRBD1
CDR3aa: CAWSGQGDEQYF
CDR3nt: TGTGCCTGGAGTGGACAGGGCGACGAGCAGTACTTC

v_gene: TRBV19
j_gene: TRBJ2-6
len: 15
d_gene: NA
CDR3aa: CASSIPGSGANGLTF
CDR3nt: TGTGCCAGTAGTATTCCTGGCTCTGGGGCCAACGGCCTGACTTTC

v_gene: TRBV4-1
j_gene: TRBJ2-1
len: 17
d_gene: TRBD2
CDR3aa: CASSQDSSGLSYNEQFF
CDR3nt: TGCGCCAGCAGCCAAGACTCTAGCGGGCTCTCCTACAATGAGCAGTTCTTC

v_gene: TRBV18
j_gene: TRBJ1-1
len: 14
d_gene: NA
CDR3aa: CASSPESKYTEAFF
CDR3nt: TGTGCCAGCTCACCAGAGAGCAAATACACTGAAGCTTTCTTT

v_gene: TRBV10-3
j_gene: TRBJ1-2
len: 14
d_gene: NA
CDR3aa: CAISEPGLQGGYTF
CDR3nt: TGTGCCATCAGTGAGCCTGGGCTACAAGGAGGCTACACCTTC

v_gene: TRBV27
j_gene: TRBJ1-2
len: 16
d_gene: NA
CDR3aa: CASSFRVEYGNYGYTF
CDR3nt: TGTGCCAGCAGTTTCAGGGTTGAGTACGGGAACTATGGCTACACCTTC

v_gene: TRBV28
j_gene: TRBJ2-5
len: 17
d_gene: TRBD2
CDR3aa: CASSFLAHREAQETQYF
CDR3nt: TGTGCCAGCAGTTTTCTCGCACACCGGGAGGCCCAAGAGACCCAGTACTTC

v_gene: TRBV28
j_gene: TRBJ2-7
len: 15
d_gene: TRBD2
CDR3aa: CASRSSGLESYEQYF
CDR3nt: TGTGCCAGCAGGTCTAGCGGGCTTGAGAGCTACGAGCAGTACTTC

v_gene: TRBV5-1
j_gene: TRBJ1-5
len: 14
d_gene: TRBD1
CDR3aa: CASSADRGTQPQHF
CDR3nt: TGCGCCAGCAGCGCGGACAGGGGGACTCAGCCCCAGCATTTT

v_gene: TRBV5-8
j_gene: TRBJ1-5
len: 13
d_gene: NA
CDR3aa: CASSLGPGGPQHF
CDR3nt: TGTGCCAGCAGCTTGGGCCCGGGGGGGCCCCAGCATTTT